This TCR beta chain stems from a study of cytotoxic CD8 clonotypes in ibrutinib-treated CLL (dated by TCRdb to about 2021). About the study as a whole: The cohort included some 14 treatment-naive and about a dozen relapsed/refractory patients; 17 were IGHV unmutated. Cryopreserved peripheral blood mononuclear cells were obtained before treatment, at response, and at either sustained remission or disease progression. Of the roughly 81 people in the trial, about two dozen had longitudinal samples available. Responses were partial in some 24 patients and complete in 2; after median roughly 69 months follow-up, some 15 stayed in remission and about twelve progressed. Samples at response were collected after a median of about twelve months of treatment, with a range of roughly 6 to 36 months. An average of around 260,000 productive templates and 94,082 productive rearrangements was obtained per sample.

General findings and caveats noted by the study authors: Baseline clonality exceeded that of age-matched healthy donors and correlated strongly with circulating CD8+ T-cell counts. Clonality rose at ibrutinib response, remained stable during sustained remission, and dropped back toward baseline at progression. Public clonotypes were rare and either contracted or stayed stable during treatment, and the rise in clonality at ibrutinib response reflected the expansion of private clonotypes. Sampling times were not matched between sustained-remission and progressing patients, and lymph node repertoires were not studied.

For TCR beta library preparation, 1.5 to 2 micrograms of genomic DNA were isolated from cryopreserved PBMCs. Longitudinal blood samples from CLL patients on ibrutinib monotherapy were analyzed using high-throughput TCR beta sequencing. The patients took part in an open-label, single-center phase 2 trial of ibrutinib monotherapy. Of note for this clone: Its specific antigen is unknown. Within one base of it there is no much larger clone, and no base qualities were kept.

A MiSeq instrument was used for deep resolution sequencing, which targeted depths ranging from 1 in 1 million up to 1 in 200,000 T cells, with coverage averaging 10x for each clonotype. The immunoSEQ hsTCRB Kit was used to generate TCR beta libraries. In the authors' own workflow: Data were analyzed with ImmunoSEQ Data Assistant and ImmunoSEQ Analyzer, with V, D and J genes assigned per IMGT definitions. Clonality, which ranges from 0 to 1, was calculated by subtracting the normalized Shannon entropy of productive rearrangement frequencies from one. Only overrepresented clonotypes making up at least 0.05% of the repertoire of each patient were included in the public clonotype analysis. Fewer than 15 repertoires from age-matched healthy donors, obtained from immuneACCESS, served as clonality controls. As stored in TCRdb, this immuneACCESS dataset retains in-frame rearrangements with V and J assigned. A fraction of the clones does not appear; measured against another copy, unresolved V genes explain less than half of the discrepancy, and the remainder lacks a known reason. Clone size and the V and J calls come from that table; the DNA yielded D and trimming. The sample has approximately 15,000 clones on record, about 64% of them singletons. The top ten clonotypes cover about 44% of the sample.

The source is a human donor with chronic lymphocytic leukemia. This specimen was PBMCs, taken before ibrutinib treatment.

The nucleotide sequence is given as TGTGCCAGCAGCCCCACTGAAGAGACCCAGTACTTC. Its protein product is CASSPTEETQYF. The chain is made from TRBV7-9 and TRBJ2-5, with the D gene call left open. Spanning cysteine to phenylalanine, the CDR3 consists of 12 amino acids. Only CDR3 DNA is held: 36 bases, read in frame from base 1. Relative to germline, V is 5 bases shorter and J is 3 bases shorter, with 7 bases between their ends. The germline V gene (reference sequence) supplies CDR1 SEHNR and CDR2 FQNEAQ. The CDR3, completed at both ends by the reference TRBV7-9 and TRBJ2-5 genes, gives the full variable domain DTGVSQNPRHKITKRGQNVTFRCDPISEHNRLYWYRQTLGQGPEFLTYFQNEAQLEKSRLLSDRFSAERPKGSFSTLEIQRTEQGDSAMYLCASSPTEETQYFGPGTRLLVL.